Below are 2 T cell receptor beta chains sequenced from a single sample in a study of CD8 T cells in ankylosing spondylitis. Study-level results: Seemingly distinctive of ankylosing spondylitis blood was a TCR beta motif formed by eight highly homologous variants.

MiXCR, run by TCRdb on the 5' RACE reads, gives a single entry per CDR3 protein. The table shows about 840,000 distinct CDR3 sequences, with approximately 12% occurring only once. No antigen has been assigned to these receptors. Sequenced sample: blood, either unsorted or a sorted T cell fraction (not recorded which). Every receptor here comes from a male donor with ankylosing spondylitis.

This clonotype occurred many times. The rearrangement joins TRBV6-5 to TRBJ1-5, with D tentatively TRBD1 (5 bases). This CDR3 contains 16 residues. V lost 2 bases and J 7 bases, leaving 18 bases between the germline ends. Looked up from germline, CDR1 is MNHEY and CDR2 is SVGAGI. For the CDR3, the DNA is TGTGCCAGCAGTTACGCCCCCGGGACGGAGGGCCAGCCCCAGCATTTT. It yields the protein CASSYAPGTEGQPQHF.

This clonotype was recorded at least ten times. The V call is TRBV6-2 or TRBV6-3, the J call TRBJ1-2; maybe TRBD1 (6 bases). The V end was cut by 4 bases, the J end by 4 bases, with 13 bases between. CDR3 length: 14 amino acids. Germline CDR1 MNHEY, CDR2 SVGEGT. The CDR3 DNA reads TGTGCCAGCAGTTCTGGACAGTACGGCTATGGCTACACCTTC. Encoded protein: CASSSGQYGYGYTF.